A single sample gave rise to the 15 T cell receptor beta chains below, sequenced in a study of shared clonotypes between healthy human individuals. Libraries were prepared by immunoSEQ multiplex PCR; TCRdb keeps only in-frame clonotypes and omits some of them. The sample has about 2 million clones, roughly 94% seen once. In the naive CD8 group, cells lacked CD45RO and were positively selected for CCR7, so terminally differentiated effector memory CD45RA+ cells were left out. Specimen: naive CD8+ T cells sorted from blood. Receptors originate from a man younger than 30 in good health.

This chain links TRBV4-1 with TRBJ2-2, with D perhaps TRBD2 (6 bases). Germline assignment: CDR1 MGHRA and CDR2 YSYEKL. The CDR3 runs to 14 residues. With 3 bases removed from V and 6 bases from J, the gap between germline ends came to 11 bases. CDR3 protein: CASSQRELSGELFF. In DNA, the CDR3 is TGCGCCAGCAGCCAGCGGGAATTATCCGGGGAGCTGTTTTTT.

This sequence joins TRBV4-3 and TRBJ2-7; 8 nucleotides agree with TRBD2. The V gene's germline CDR1 is LGHNA and CDR2 YSLEER. This CDR3 contains 15 residues. J was trimmed by 3 bases and V by 2 bases; bases with no gene match: 6. The CDR3 is CASSQYPGLGYEQYF. CDR3 in DNA: TGCGCCAGCAGCCAATACCCGGGACTAGGCTACGAGCAGTACTTC.

CDR3 nucleotide sequence: TGTGCCAGTAGTAGCAGGGACAGCCACCAAGAGACCCAGTACTTC. Amino acids: CASSSRDSHQETQYF. The rearrangement joins TRBV19 to TRBJ2-5; 7 bases are a match to TRBD1. In germline, CDR1 is LNHDA, CDR2 SQIVND (reference sequence). Trimming took 4 bases from V and 0 from J; bases not matched to a gene: 5. The CDR3 is 15 residues long.

Points on this clone: Other DNA sequences in the sample encode the same CDR3. This chain uses TRBV28 with TRBJ2-3; 7 positions match TRBD2. From germline, CDR1 is MDHEN and CDR2 SYDVKM. This CDR3 is 14 amino acids long. After removal of 3 bases from V and 1 base from J, the junction contained 1 base not matched to a gene. The CDR3 protein is CASSFGGGTDTQYF. The CDR3 DNA is TGTGCCAGCAGTTTTGGGGGGGGCACAGATACGCAGTATTTT.

The CDR3 sequence: CASSLSVTGTGPNYGYTF. The CDR3 nucleotides read TGTGCCAGCAGCTTATCGGTAACCGGGACCGGACCTAACTATGGCTACACCTTC. The V gene is TRBV7-3, the J gene TRBJ1-2, with a possible D match to TRBD1 (5 bases). Trimming shortened V by 2 bases and J by 0 bases, and 19 bases separated the two germline ends. CDR1 SGHTA and CDR2 FQGTGA come from the germline V gene. The CDR3 extends over 18 amino acids.

This rearrangement joins TRBV10-3 to TRBJ2-7; D unresolved. CDR1 is ENHRY, CDR2 SYGVKD, per germline. V was trimmed by 3 bases and J by 0 bases, leaving 15 bases between them. The CDR3 sequence is 16 residues long. The CDR3 DNA reads TGTGCCATCAGTGACCTCAAACACTTACTCTCCTACGAGCAGTACTTC. This translates into CAISDLKHLLSYEQYF.

As regards this clone: At one of its ends the junction is not consistent with the germline gene, which may arise from a read error. The chain couples TRBV28 to TRBJ1-2; 7 bases fit TRBD1. The CDR3 is made up of 14 amino acids. Looked up from germline, CDR1 is MDHEN and CDR2 is SYDVKM. For the CDR3, the DNA is TGTGCCAGCAGTTTGGCCCGGGACAGCTATGACTACACCTTC. Translating it yields CASSLARDSYDYTF.

This clone has just one count. V and J are TRBV6-5 and TRBJ2-7; D remains unclear. V lost 8 bases and J 6 bases, leaving 8 bases between the germline ends. The germline V gene has CDR1 MNHEY and CDR2 SVGAGI. CDR3 length: 10 residues. The CDR3 nucleotides are TGTGCCAGCGCCTCCCGCGAGCAGTACTTC. This codes for CASASREQYF.

The J gene is TRBJ2-3, the V gene TRBV4-1; 7 bases are a match to TRBD2. V lost 4 bases, J lost 6 bases, and 7 bases stayed unmatched. Germline assignment: CDR1 MGHRA and CDR2 YSYEKL. The CDR3 consists of 14 residues. CDR3 loop: CASSPGLFTDTQYF. CDR3 nucleotides: TGCGCCAGCAGCCCGGGACTATTCACGGATACGCAGTATTTT.

This chain joins TRBV30 and TRBJ2-1, with TRBD2 matching 8 bases. CDR3 length: 14 amino acids. The ends lost 2 bases at V and 4 bases at J; junction bases unmatched: 4. Germline values: CDR1 GTSNPN, CDR2 SVGIG (reference sequence). As DNA, the CDR3 is TGTGCCTGGAGTTTTTCGGGAGGGTACAATGAGCAGTTCTTC. It codes for CAWSFSGGYNEQFF.

This clone is a singleton in its sample. The gene calls are TRBV7-9 and TRBJ2-1; 7 bases fit TRBD1. This CDR3 has 15 amino acids. CDR1 is SEHNR and CDR2 is FQNEAQ in the germline V gene (reference sequence). V shed 5 bases and J 3 bases; nucleotides not matched to a gene: 7. Here the CDR3 DNA reads TGTGCCAGCAGCCCTTGGACAGGCATCTACAATGAGCAGTTCTTC. Translating gives CASSPWTGIYNEQFF. The complete variable domain, with remaining parts taken from reference TRBV7-9 and TRBJ2-1, reads DTGVSQNPRHKITKRGQNVTFRCDPISEHNRLYWYRQTLGQGPEFLTYFQNEAQLEKSRLLSDRFSAERPKGSFSTLEIQRTEQGDSAMYLCASSPWTGIYNEQFFGPGTRLTVL.

J is TRBJ2-7 and V is TRBV2; TRBD2 matches at 13 bases. CDR3 length: 19 amino acids. CDR1 and CDR2 (germline): SNHLY, FYNNEI. V shed 6 bases and J 2 bases; nucleotides not matched to a gene: 16. The CDR3 loop reads CASRGEGTSGRAGPYEQYF. CDR3 DNA sequence: TGTGCCAGCAGGGGGGAGGGAACTAGCGGGAGGGCCGGCCCCTACGAGCAGTACTTC.

This sequence joins TRBV7-9 and TRBJ1-6; D is perhaps TRBD1 (5 bases). CDR3 length equals 18 residues. Trimming pared 5 bases from V and 6 bases from J, leaving 23 bases between. Germline V gives CDR1 SEHNR, CDR2 FQNEAQ (reference sequence). The CDR3, as DNA: TGTGCCAGCAGCCAGACGTTCGGAGGGGTCCCAGTTAATTCACCCCTCCACTTT. As protein: CASSQTFGGVPVNSPLHF.

As DNA, the CDR3 is TGTGCCAGCAGCGGGACTAGCATGACCGGGGAGCTGTTTTTT. Its translation is CASSGTSMTGELFF. The chain joins TRBV6-5 to TRBJ2-2, with TRBD2 matching over 9 bases. Per the germline V gene, CDR1 is MNHEY and CDR2 is SVGAGI. The CDR3 totals 14 residues. The trim removed 6 bases at V and 5 bases at J, leaving 4 bases unmatched.

Worth noting for this clone: The sample holds other DNA sequences that translate to the same CDR3. V and J are TRBV19 and TRBJ1-1; the D gene is possibly TRBD1 (6 bases). With 3 bases removed from V and 5 bases from J, the gap between germline ends came to 10 bases. This CDR3 contains 13 residues. The germline V gene encodes CDR1 LNHDA and CDR2 SQIVND (reference sequence). The chain's CDR3 is CASSMGGGTEAFF. The DNA of the CDR3 is TGTGCCAGTAGTATGGGAGGGGGAACTGAAGCTTTCTTT. The full variable domain, rest sourced from reference TRBV19 and TRBJ1-1, is DGGITQSPKYLFRKEGQNVTLSCEQNLNHDAMYWYRQDPGQGLRLIYYSQIVNDFQKGDIAEGYSVSREKKESFPLTVTSAQKNPTAFYLCASSMGGGTEAFFGQGTRLTVV.